This TCR beta chain is drawn from a study of Ad26.COV2.S vaccination and SARS-CoV-2 variants. Study-wide background: Once or twice, 56 days apart, Ad26.COV2.S was delivered intramuscularly.

Treatment in this sample: over 15 received Ad26.COV2.S at low or high dose, single or two shots; 5 received placebo; per-sample allocation not given. At day 63 after the first vaccine or placebo injection, samples were drawn. The protocol was immunoSEQ multiplex PCR, while the TCRdb copy is restricted to in-frame clones and leaves out a portion. Of about 350,000 clones listed, about 88% were seen once; the top ten hold 5.5% to 7%. The V end lost 0 bases, the J end lost 8 bases, and 19 bases lay between the germline ends. This CDR3 region has 16 residues. Germline values: CDR1 LGHNA, CDR2 YSLEER. The source is a person aged 18-65 years who received the Ad26.COV2.S COVID-19 vaccine or a placebo. The chain employs TRBV4-3 and TRBJ1-2, with D maybe TRBD1 (5 bases). Here the sequenced sample was peripheral blood, taken in a trial of Ad26.COV2.S vaccine versus placebo. In nucleotides, the CDR3 is TGCGCCAGCAGCCAAGATTCGCAGGGAACCTCAGGAGGCTACACCTTC. Its translation: CASSQDSQGTSGGYTF.